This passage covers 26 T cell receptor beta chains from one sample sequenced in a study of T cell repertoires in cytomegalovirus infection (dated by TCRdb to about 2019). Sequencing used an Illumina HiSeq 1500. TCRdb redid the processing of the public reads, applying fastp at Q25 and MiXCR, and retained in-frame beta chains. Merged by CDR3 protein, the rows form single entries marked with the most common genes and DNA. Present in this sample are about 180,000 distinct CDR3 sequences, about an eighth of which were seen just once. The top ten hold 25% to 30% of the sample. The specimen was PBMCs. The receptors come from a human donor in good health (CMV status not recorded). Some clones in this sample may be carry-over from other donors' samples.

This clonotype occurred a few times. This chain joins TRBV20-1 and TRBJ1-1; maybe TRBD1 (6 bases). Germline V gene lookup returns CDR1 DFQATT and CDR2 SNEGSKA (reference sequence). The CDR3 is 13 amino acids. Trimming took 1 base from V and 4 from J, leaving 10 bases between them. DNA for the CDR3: TGCAGTGCTAGAGGGCAACAGGGCACTGAAGCTTTCTTT. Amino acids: CSARGQQGTEAFF.

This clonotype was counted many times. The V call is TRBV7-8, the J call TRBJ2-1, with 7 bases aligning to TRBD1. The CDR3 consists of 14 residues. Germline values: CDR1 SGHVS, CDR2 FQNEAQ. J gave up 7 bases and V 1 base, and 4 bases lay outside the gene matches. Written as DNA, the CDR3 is TGTGCCAGCAGCTTAGTCAGGGGGTGGAATGAGCAGTTCTTC. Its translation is CASSLVRGWNEQFF.

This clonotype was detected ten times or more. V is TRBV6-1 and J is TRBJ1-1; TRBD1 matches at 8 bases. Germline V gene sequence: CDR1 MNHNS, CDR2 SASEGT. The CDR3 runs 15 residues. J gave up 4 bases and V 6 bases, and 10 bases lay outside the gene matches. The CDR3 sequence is CASSTLTGDSTEAFF. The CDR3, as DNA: TGTGCCAGCAGCACCCTGACAGGGGATTCCACTGAAGCTTTCTTT.

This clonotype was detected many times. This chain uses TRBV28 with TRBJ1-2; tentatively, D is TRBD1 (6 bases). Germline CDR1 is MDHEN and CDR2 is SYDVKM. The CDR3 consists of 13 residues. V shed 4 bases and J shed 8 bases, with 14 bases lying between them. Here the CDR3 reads CASSSRTARGYTF. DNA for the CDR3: TGTGCCAGCAGTTCGAGGACAGCTCGGGGCTACACCTTC.

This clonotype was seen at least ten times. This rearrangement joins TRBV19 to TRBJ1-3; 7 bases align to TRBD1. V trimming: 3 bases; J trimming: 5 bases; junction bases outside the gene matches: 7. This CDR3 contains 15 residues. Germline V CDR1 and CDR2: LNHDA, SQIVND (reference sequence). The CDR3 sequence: CASSIDRDHRNTIYF. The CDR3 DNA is TGTGCCAGTAGTATCGACAGGGATCATCGAAACACCATATATTTT.

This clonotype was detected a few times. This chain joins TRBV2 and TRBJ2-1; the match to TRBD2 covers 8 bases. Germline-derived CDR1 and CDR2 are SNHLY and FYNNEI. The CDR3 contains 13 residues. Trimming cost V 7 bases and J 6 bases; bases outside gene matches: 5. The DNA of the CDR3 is TGTGCCAGCATTCGGGGACTAGGCAATGAGCAGTTCTTC. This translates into CASIRGLGNEQFF.

The CDR3 loop reads CASSLFSAATGELFF. CDR3 DNA: TGTGCCAGCAGTTTATTCTCAGCAGCCACCGGGGAGCTGTTTTTT. This chain links TRBV28 with TRBJ2-2; D is undetermined. Trimming removed 1 base from V and 4 bases from J, with 10 bases in between. The germline CDR1 and CDR2 sequences are MDHEN and SYDVKM. CDR3 length equals 15 residues.

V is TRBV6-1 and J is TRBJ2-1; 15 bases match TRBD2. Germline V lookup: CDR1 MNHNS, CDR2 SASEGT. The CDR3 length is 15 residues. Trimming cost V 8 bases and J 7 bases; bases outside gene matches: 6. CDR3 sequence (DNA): TGTGCCAGCGCCGGACTAGCGGGGGGGCGGAATGAGCAGTTCTTC. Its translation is CASAGLAGGRNEQFF.

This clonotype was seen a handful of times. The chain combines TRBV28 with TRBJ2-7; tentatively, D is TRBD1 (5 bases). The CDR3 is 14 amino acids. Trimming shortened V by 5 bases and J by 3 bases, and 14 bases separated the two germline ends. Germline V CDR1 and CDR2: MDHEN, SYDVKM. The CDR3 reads CASSNQGPVYEQYF. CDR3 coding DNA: TGTGCCAGCAGTAATCAGGGCCCGGTCTACGAGCAGTACTTC. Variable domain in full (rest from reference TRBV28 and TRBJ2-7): DVKVTQSSRYLVKRTGEKVFLECVQDMDHENMFWYRQDPGLGLRLIYFSYDVKMKEKGDIPEGYSVSREKKERFSLILESASTNQTSMYLCASSNQGPVYEQYFGPGTRLTVT.

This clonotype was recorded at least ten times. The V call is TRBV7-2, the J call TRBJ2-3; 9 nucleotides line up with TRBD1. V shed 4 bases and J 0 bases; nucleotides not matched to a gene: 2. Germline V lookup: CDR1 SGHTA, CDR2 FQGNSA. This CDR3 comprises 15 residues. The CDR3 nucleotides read TGTGCCAGCAGCTCACAGGGGGCTAGCACAGATACGCAGTATTTT. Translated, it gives CASSSQGASTDTQYF.

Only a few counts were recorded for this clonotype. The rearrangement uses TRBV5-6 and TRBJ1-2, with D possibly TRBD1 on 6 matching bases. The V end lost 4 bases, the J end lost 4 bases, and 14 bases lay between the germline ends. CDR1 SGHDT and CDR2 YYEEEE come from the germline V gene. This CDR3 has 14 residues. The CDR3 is CASSLQGQGYGYTF. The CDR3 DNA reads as TGTGCCAGCAGCCTCCAGGGGCAGGGCTATGGCTACACCTTC.

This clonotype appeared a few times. The CDR3: CASSGGGAAYNEQFF. CDR3 coding DNA: TGTGCCAGCAGTGGGGGGGGGGCCGCCTACAATGAGCAGTTCTTC. The chain has TRBV6-2 or TRBV6-3 and TRBJ2-1, with TRBD2 as a possible D gene (7 bases). CDR1 is MNHEY and CDR2 is SVGEGT in the germline V gene. This CDR3 contains 15 residues. Deletions cut 5 bases from V and 2 bases from J, with 13 bases between.

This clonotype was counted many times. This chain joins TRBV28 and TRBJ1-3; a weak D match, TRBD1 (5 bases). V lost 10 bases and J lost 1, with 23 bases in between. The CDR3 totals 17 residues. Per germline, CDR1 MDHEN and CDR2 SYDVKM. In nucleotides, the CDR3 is TGTGCCATCATAGAAGAAGGGGACCTACTGTCTGGAAACACCATATATTTT. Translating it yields CAIIEEGDLLSGNTIYF.

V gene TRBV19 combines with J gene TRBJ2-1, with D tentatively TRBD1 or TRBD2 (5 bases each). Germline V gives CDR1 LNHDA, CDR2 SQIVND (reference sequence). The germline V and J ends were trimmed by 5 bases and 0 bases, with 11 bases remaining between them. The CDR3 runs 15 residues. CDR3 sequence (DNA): TGTGCCAGTAGTGGGGCGGGTGCCTCCTACAATGAGCAGTTCTTC. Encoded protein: CASSGAGASYNEQFF.

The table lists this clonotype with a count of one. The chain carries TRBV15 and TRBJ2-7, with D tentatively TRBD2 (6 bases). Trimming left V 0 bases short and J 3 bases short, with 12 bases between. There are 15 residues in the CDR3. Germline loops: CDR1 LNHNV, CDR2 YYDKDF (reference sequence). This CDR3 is CATSRDLARDYEQYF. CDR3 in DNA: TGTGCCACCAGCAGAGATCTAGCGAGAGACTACGAGCAGTACTTC.

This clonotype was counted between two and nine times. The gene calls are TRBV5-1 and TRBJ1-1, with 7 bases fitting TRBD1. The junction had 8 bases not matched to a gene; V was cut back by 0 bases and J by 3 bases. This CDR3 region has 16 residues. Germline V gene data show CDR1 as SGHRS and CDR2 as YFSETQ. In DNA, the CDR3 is TGCGCCAGCAGCTTGGGAAGGGGGCGTTCAGACACTGAAGCTTTCTTT. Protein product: CASSLGRGRSDTEAFF.

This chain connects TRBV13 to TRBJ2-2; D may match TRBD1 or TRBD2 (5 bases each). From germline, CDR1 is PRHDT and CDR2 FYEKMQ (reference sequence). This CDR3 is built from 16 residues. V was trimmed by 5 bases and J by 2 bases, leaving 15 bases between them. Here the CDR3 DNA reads TGTGCCAGCAGCCCAGGCCGGGACGTTAACACCGGGGAGCTGTTTTTT. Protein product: CASSPGRDVNTGELFF.

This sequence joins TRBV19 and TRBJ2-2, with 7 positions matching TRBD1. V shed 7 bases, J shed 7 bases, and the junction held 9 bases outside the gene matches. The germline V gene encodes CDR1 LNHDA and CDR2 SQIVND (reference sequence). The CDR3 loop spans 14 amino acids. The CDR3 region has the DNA TGTGCCAGTACCCCGACAGGGTCGGGCGGGGAGCTGTTTTTT. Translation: CASTPTGSGGELFF.

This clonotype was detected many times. CDR3 DNA sequence: TGTGCCAGCAGCTTAGCGGCGGTGAATAGCAATCAGCCCCAGCATTTT. As protein: CASSLAAVNSNQPQHF. The chain employs TRBV7-8 and TRBJ1-5; D is ambiguous. Germline V CDR1 and CDR2: SGHVS, FQNEAQ. The CDR3 spans 16 residues. The V gene lost 0 bases and the J gene lost 0 bases, with 9 bases spanning the gap.

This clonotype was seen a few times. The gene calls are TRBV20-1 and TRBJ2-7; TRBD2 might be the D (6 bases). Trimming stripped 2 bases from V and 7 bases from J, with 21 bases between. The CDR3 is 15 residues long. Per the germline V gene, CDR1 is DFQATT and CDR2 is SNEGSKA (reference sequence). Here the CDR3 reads CSARPPTRVSGEQYF. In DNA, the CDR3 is TGCAGTGCTAGACCACCGACTAGGGTATCAGGGGAGCAGTACTTC.

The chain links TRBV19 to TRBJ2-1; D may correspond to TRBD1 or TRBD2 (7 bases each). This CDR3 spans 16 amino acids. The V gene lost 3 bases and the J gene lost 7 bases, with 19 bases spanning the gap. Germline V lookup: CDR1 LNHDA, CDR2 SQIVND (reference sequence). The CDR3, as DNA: TGTGCCAGTAGTATTTGGGGGAGGGGGCAAGCGAATGAGCAGTTCTTC. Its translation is CASSIWGRGQANEQFF.

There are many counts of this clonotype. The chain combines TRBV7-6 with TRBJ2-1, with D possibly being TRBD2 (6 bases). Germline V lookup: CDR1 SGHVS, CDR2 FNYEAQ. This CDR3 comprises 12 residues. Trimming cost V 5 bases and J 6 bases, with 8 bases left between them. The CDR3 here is CASSRGTNEQFF. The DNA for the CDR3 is TGTGCCAGCAGCCGGGGGACCAATGAGCAGTTCTTC.

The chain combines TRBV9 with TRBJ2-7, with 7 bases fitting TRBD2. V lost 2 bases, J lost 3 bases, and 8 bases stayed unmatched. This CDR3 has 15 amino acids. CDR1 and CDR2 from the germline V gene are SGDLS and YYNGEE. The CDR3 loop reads CASSVGSSGFYEQYF. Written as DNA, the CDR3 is TGTGCCAGCAGCGTTGGCTCTAGCGGATTCTACGAGCAGTACTTC.

The CDR3 nucleotides read TGTGCCAGCAGCTCTCCGGGACAGGGCGCCAATGAGCAGTTCTTC. This codes for CASSSPGQGANEQFF. The rearrangement uses TRBV7-4 and TRBJ2-1; TRBD1 matches at 9 bases. The J segment lost 6 bases and the V segment lost 4 bases, leaving 7 bases of the junction unmatched. CDR3 length equals 15 residues. CDR1 and CDR2 (germline): SGHVT, SQSDAQ.

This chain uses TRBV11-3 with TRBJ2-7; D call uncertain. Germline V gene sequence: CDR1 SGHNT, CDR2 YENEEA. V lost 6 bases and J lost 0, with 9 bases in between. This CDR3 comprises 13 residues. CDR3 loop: CASSQRNSYEQYF. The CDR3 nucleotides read TGTGCCAGCAGTCAACGGAACTCCTACGAGCAGTACTTC.

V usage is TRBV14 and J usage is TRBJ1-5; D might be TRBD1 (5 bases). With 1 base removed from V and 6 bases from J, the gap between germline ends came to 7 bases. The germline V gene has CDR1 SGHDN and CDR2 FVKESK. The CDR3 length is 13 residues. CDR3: CASSQGGSQPQHF. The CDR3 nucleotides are TGTGCCAGCAGCCAAGGGGGGAGTCAGCCCCAGCATTTT.